Below are 26 T cell receptor beta chains sequenced from a single sample in a study of cytomegalovirus exposure and HLA in healthy donors. PCR was performed using 60 Vbeta and 13 Jbeta primers. Assay used: immunoSEQ multiplex PCR; TCRdb lists only in-frame clones, some missing. This table has about 69,000 clones, 74% appearing once. Material for sequencing was PBMCs. These receptors were obtained from a woman aged 60-75 years in good health and CMV-seropositive.

The gene calls are TRBV7-3 and TRBJ2-5; 9 bases line up with TRBD2. Per the germline V gene, CDR1 is SGHTA and CDR2 is FQGTGA. V shed 2 bases, J shed 1 base, and the junction held 2 bases outside the gene matches. The CDR3 consists of 15 residues. The chain's CDR3 is CASSLRGGAQETQYF. CDR3 sequence (DNA): TGTGCCAGCAGCTTACGCGGGGGGGCCCAAGAGACCCAGTACTTC.

This chain connects TRBV14 to TRBJ2-3; 11 bases fit TRBD2. This CDR3 contains 15 residues. Germline CDR1 SGHDN, CDR2 FVKESK. The trim removed 3 bases at V and 6 bases at J, leaving 5 bases unmatched. CDR3 in DNA: TGTGCCAGCAGCCAGCTGACTAGCGGGACCGATACGCAGTATTTT. Protein product: CASSQLTSGTDTQYF.

The chain joins TRBV5-4 to TRBJ2-4; D might be TRBD1 (6 bases). The germline V gene encodes CDR1 SGHNT and CDR2 YYREEE (reference sequence). Trimming shortened V by 3 bases and J by 2 bases, and 9 bases separated the two germline ends. The CDR3 sequence is 14 residues long. The CDR3 loop is CASSSGTSKNIQYF. CDR3 bases: TGTGCCAGCAGCTCGGGGACATCCAAAAACATTCAGTACTTC.

This sequence joins TRBV30 and TRBJ2-3; TRBD2 matches at 14 bases. Germline CDR1 and CDR2: GTSNPN and SVGIG (reference sequence). After removal of 3 bases from V and 0 bases from J, the junction contained 11 bases not matched to a gene. The CDR3 has 19 amino acids. The CDR3 loop is CAWSKTSGRVLYSTDTQYF. Here the CDR3 DNA reads TGTGCCTGGAGCAAGACTAGCGGGAGGGTATTGTATAGCACAGATACGCAGTATTTT.

The V call is TRBV28, the J call TRBJ2-3; tentative D call: TRBD2 (5 bases). The CDR3 length is 14 residues. Germline V gives CDR1 MDHEN, CDR2 SYDVKM. Trimming removed 6 bases from V and 2 bases from J, with 12 bases in between. Here the CDR3 DNA reads TGTGCCAGCAGCCTCGCGGGCTACACAGATACGCAGTATTTT. This codes for CASSLAGYTDTQYF.

The CDR3 loop is CASSRAASGRQDTQYF. The CDR3 coding sequence is TGTGCCAGCAGCCGGGCGGCTAGCGGGAGACAGGATACGCAGTATTTT. V gene TRBV7-2 combines with J gene TRBJ2-3; 10 bases are shared with TRBD2. The germline gives CDR1 SGHTA, CDR2 FQGNSA. The ends lost 5 bases at V and 6 bases at J; junction bases unmatched: 11. The CDR3 contains 16 residues. The entire variable domain, with the rest obtained from reference TRBV7-2 and TRBJ2-3, is as follows: GAGVSQSPSNKVTEKGKDVELRCDPISGHTALYWYRQSLGQGLEFLIYFQGNSAPDKSGLPSDRFSAERTGGSVSTLTIQRTQQEDSAVYLCASSRAASGRQDTQYFGPGTRLTVL.

This clone appeared a few times. The chain combines TRBV30 with TRBJ1-1; the match to TRBD1 covers 11 bases. The CDR3 is 11 residues long. V dropped 7 bases and J dropped 7; count of bases not matched to a gene: 2. Germline V gene sequence: CDR1 GTSNPN, CDR2 SVGIG (reference sequence). Here the CDR3 DNA reads TGTGCCTCCGGGACAGGGGGTGAAGCTTTCTTT. Translation: CASGTGGEAFF.

This clone was counted only a few times. The chain employs TRBV25-1 and TRBJ2-1; TRBD1 matches at 7 bases. This CDR3 contains 14 residues. With V trimmed by 10 bases and J by 9 bases, 15 bases remained unmatched. Germline loops: CDR1 MGHDK, CDR2 SYGVNS. The CDR3 protein is CATAKPGGKGEQFF. The CDR3 DNA sequence: TGTGCCACCGCAAAGCCAGGGGGAAAAGGTGAGCAGTTCTTC.

The count of this clone is one. V is TRBV27 and J is TRBJ1-2; 9 nucleotides agree with TRBD1. CDR1 is MNHEY, CDR2 SMNVEV, per germline (reference sequence). The CDR3 has 14 residues. Unmatched junction bases numbered 5, after V lost 5 bases and J lost 4 bases. CDR3 sequence (DNA): TGTGCCAGCAGTCGCGGGACAGGGAGCTATGGCTACACCTTC. Translating it yields CASSRGTGSYGYTF.

CDR3 region: CSAVNTEAFF. CDR3 bases: TGCAGCGCTGTGAACACTGAAGCTTTCTTT. The chain links TRBV29-1 to TRBJ1-1; D is ambiguous. V shed 7 bases and J shed 0 bases, with 3 bases lying between them. The CDR3 runs 10 residues. Germline V lookup: CDR1 SQVTM, CDR2 ANQGSEA.

This clone was counted only a few times. V usage is TRBV5-1 and J usage is TRBJ2-3; 7 bases align to TRBD1. This CDR3 region has 14 residues. CDR1 and CDR2 (germline): SGHRS, YFSETQ. The junction had 9 bases not matched to a gene; V was cut back by 5 bases and J by 6 bases. Here the CDR3 reads CASSHDRDRDTQYF. DNA for the CDR3: TGCGCCAGCAGTCATGACAGGGATCGCGATACGCAGTATTTT.

The rearrangement joins TRBV29-1 to TRBJ2-7; 10 nucleotides match TRBD1. This CDR3 is built from 14 residues. Per germline, CDR1 SQVTM and CDR2 ANQGSEA. Trimming at V came to 7 bases and at J to 6 bases, leaving 12 bases not matched to a gene. The CDR3 sequence: CSASPGTGDLEQYF. The CDR3 coding sequence is TGCAGCGCCTCCCCCGGGACAGGGGATCTCGAGCAGTACTTC.

As for this clone: A much larger clone differs by one base, so this may be a read error. The V call is TRBV30, the J call TRBJ1-2, with 7 bases matching TRBD1. The V gene's germline CDR1 is GTSNPN and CDR2 SVGIG (reference sequence). V gave up 3 bases and J gave up 8 bases; unmatched junction bases: 9. This CDR3 region has 13 residues. CDR3 residues: CAWSIDRDGGYTF. The CDR3 DNA reads TGTGCCTGGAGCATCGACAGGGACGGGGGCTACACCTTC.

The chain recombines TRBV29-1 with TRBJ2-7, with TRBD2 identical over 8 bases. V was pared by 1 base and J by 6 bases, with 8 bases of the junction left unmatched. The germline V gene has CDR1 SQVTM and CDR2 ANQGSEA. This CDR3 region has 14 residues. CDR3 protein: CSVEAGGAGGEQYF. CDR3 nucleotide sequence: TGCAGCGTTGAAGCGGGAGGGGCCGGCGGCGAGCAGTACTTC.

This clone appeared a few times. The V gene is TRBV29-1, the J gene TRBJ2-1; 9 bases fit TRBD2. CDR3 length: 15 residues. Germline V gives CDR1 SQVTM, CDR2 ANQGSEA. V shed 4 bases and J 4 bases; nucleotides not matched to a gene: 8. The CDR3 spells CSVVLAGGVYNEQFF. The CDR3 DNA reads TGCAGCGTTGTCCTCGCGGGGGGGGTTTACAATGAGCAGTTCTTC.

The genes are TRBV27 and TRBJ1-2, with D possibly being TRBD1 (6 bases). CDR3 size: 15 residues. V was trimmed by 5 bases and J by 6 bases, leaving 19 bases between them. Germline V gene lookup returns CDR1 MNHEY and CDR2 SMNVEV (reference sequence). Here the CDR3 DNA reads TGTGCCAGCAGTCCCCGGGGTTGGGGGCTTGATGGCTACACCTTC. It encodes CASSPRGWGLDGYTF.

This clone was observed a single time. V and J are TRBV20-1 and TRBJ2-7, with D possibly TRBD1 on 6 matching bases. The CDR3 contains 11 residues. Per germline, CDR1 DFQATT and CDR2 SNEGSKA (reference sequence). The V end lost 3 bases, the J end lost 6 bases, and 9 bases lay between the germline ends. CDR3 sequence: CSARGAIEQYF. CDR3 nucleotides: TGCAGTGCTAGGGGGGCTATCGAGCAGTACTTC.

The DNA for the CDR3 is TGCGCCAGCAGCTTGGGAAACAGGGACGGCGACAATGAGCAGTTCTTC. It yields the protein CASSLGNRDGDNEQFF. The chain links TRBV5-1 to TRBJ2-1; D is perhaps TRBD1 (6 bases). The germline V and J ends were trimmed by 0 bases and 5 bases, with 15 bases remaining between them. There are 16 residues in the CDR3. Per the germline V gene, CDR1 is SGHRS and CDR2 is YFSETQ.

Only a few counts were recorded for this clone. The chain carries TRBV10-3 and TRBJ1-4, with D perhaps matching TRBD1 (5 bases). Per germline, CDR1 ENHRY and CDR2 SYGVKD. This CDR3 contains 15 residues. Trimming took 0 bases from V and 7 from J, leaving 12 bases between them. The CDR3 DNA is TGTGCCATCAGTGAGTCGATGGGGGGAGGTGAAAAACTGTTTTTT. It translates to CAISESMGGGEKLFF.

V gene TRBV25-1 combines with J gene TRBJ2-1; 13 nucleotides match TRBD2. Germline V CDR1 and CDR2: MGHDK, SYGVNS. CDR3 length equals 14 residues. J was trimmed by 8 bases and V by 6 bases; bases with no gene match: 4. CDR3 in amino acids: CASRTSGGGDEQFF. In nucleotides, the CDR3 is TGTGCCAGCAGAACTAGCGGGGGGGGAGATGAGCAGTTCTTC.

The V gene is TRBV19, the J gene TRBJ1-5; D call uncertain. The V gene lost 8 bases and the J gene lost 6 bases, with 11 bases spanning the gap. There are 12 residues in the CDR3. Germline CDR1 LNHDA, CDR2 SQIVND (reference sequence). The CDR3 DNA sequence: TGTGCCAGTGCCGGAGGTTTTCAGCCCCAGCATTTT. The encoded protein is CASAGGFQPQHF. Variable domain in full (rest from reference TRBV19 and TRBJ1-5): DGGITQSPKYLFRKEGQNVTLSCEQNLNHDAMYWYRQDPGQGLRLIYYSQIVNDFQKGDIAEGYSVSREKKESFPLTVTSAQKNPTAFYLCASAGGFQPQHFGDGTRLSIL.

The rearrangement uses TRBV5-1 and TRBJ1-3; D possibly corresponds to TRBD1 (5 bases). Germline CDR1 SGHRS, CDR2 YFSETQ. The CDR3 is made up of 15 amino acids. V was shortened by 4 bases and J by 0 bases, with 11 bases between the two germline ends. The CDR3: CASSTWGSSGNTIYF. The DNA of the CDR3 is TGCGCCAGCAGCACTTGGGGCAGCTCTGGAAACACCATATATTTT.

V and J are TRBV19 and TRBJ1-4, with D possibly TRBD1 on 5 matching bases. The CDR3 length is 15 residues. The V end lost 6 bases, the J end lost 4 bases, and 15 bases lay between the germline ends. CDR1 and CDR2 from the germline V gene are LNHDA and SQIVND (reference sequence). In DNA form, the CDR3 reads TGTGCCAGTAGCCGACAAAGGACACTTAATGAAAAACTGTTTTTT. It translates to CASSRQRTLNEKLFF.

This clone was seen only once. J is TRBJ2-1 and V is TRBV30; the match to TRBD2 covers 9 bases. V shed 3 bases and J 11 bases; nucleotides not matched to a gene: 8. Germline CDR1 reads GTSNPN; CDR2 reads SVGIG (reference sequence). The CDR3 has 13 amino acids. The CDR3 loop reads CAWRTSGDRQQFF. As DNA, the CDR3 is TGTGCCTGGAGGACTAGCGGCGACCGTCAGCAGTTCTTC.

V and J are TRBV21-1 and TRBJ1-1; the table's D call, TRBD1, has no DNA check behind it. TRBV21-1 is designated a pseudogene. This CDR3 has 16 amino acids. CDR3: CASSKAGRQANTEAFF. The CDR3 bases are TGTGCCAGCAGCAAAGCTGGGCGACAGGCGAACACTGAAGCTTTCTTT.

The chain combines TRBV5-1 with TRBJ2-1; D perhaps matches TRBD2 (6 bases). Germline assignment: CDR1 SGHRS and CDR2 YFSETQ. Trimming took off 0 bases at V and 11 bases at J, with 15 bases between the two ends. This CDR3 comprises 14 residues. The DNA for the CDR3 is TGCGCCAGCAGCTTGGGCGATGGGACTGATCAGCAGTTCTTC. It is translated as CASSLGDGTDQQFF.